This T cell receptor beta chain emerged from a study of OX40 agonist ivuxolimab in advanced cancers. Study-level results: Among the nonresponders, some also had low normalized T-cell clonal expansion. Clonal expansion in partial responders at 0.1-3.0 mg/kg ranked among the lowest.

The method was immunoSEQ multiplex PCR; TCRdb's version includes in-frame clones alone and lacks a portion of them. The repertoire holds tens of thousands of clones, about 88% seen once, with less than 50% in the top ten. Trimming left V 6 bases short and J 0 bases short, with 12 bases between. Germline assignment: CDR1 MDHEN and CDR2 SYDVKM. The CDR3 sequence is 14 residues long. With regard to this clone: Its specificity is unknown.

The receptor's source is an adult with an advanced solid tumor such as melanoma, head and neck, liver or kidney cancer. The chain has TRBV28 and TRBJ2-7; the D gene is possibly TRBD1 (6 bases). This specimen was CD4+ or CD8+ T cells sorted from blood, taken in a trial of the OX40 agonist ivuxolimab. CDR3 protein: CASRLGASSYEQYF. DNA of the CDR3: TGTGCCAGCAGGCTGGGGGCCTCCTCCTACGAGCAGTACTTC.